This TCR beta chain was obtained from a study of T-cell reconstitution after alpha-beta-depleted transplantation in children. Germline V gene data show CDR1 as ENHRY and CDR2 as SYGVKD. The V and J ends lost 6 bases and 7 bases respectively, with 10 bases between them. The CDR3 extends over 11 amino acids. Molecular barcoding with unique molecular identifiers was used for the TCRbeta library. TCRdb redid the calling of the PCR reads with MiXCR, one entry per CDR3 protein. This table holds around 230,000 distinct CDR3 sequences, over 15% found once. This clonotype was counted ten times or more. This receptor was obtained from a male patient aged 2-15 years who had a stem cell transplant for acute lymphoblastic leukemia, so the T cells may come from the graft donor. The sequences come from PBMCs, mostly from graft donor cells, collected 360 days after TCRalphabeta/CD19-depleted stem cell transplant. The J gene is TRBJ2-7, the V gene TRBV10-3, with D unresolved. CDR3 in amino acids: CAIRNLREQYF. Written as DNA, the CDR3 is TGTGCCATCAGAAACCTCAGGGAGCAGTACTTC.